The 3 T cell receptor beta chains in this list originate from one sample, sequenced in a study of read filtering for tumor transcriptome and immune sequencing. This library used approximately 390 ng RNA and molecular barcoded adaptors spanning alpha/delta and beta/gamma chains. MiXCR was run by TCRdb on the reads, yielding one entry per CDR3 protein. The sample has 50,000 to 65,000 distinct CDR3 sequences; 15% to 20% are singletons. The specimen sequenced was a population of CD138-negative cells sorted from bone marrow. Every receptor here comes from a donor at least 40 years old with multiple myeloma.

This clonotype was recorded many times. The rearrangement joins TRBV14 to TRBJ2-7; 9 nucleotides line up with TRBD1. V was pared by 5 bases and J by 1 base, with 21 bases of the junction left unmatched. The CDR3 loop spans 20 amino acids. The germline gives CDR1 SGHDN, CDR2 FVKESK. The CDR3 DNA is TGTGCCAGCAGCAACAACCCCGGGACAGGGCGATTCTTCCGATCCTACGAGCAGTACTTC. Its protein product is CASSNNPGTGRFFRSYEQYF. Full variable domain (outside the CDR3, taken from reference TRBV14 and TRBJ2-7): EAGVTQFPSHSVIEKGQTVTLRCDPISGHDNLYWYRRVMGKEIKFLLHFVKESKQDESGMPNNRFLAERTGGTYSTLKVQPAELEDSGVYFCASSNNPGTGRFFRSYEQYFGPGTRLTVT.

This clonotype was observed a single time. The chain couples TRBV2 to TRBJ2-1; maybe TRBD1 (6 bases). Germline V CDR1 and CDR2: SNHLY, FYNNEI. This CDR3 region has 14 residues. V was pared by 8 bases and J by 8 bases, with 19 bases between. The CDR3 sequence is CASWPRGKRDEQFF. The CDR3 DNA follows: TGTGCCAGCTGGCCCAGGGGAAAACGGGATGAGCAGTTCTTC.

This clonotype was observed at least ten times. CDR3 DNA: TGTGCCAGCAGCCTACAGGGGGCTCGAGAGACCCAGTACTTC. It encodes CASSLQGARETQYF. The chain couples TRBV12-3 or TRBV12-4 to TRBJ2-5, with 9 positions matching TRBD1. The CDR3 runs to 14 residues. Trimming at V came to 6 bases and at J to 4 bases, leaving 6 bases not matched to a gene.